A selection of T cell receptor beta chains follows, all from one sample in a study of blood T cell repertoires in COVID-19. Assay: immunoSEQ multiplex PCR; the TCRdb copy retains only in-frame clones and omits some. The sample has 270,000 or so clones, around 91% seen once. The material sequenced was peripheral blood. The receptors come from a woman aged 55-69 years with COVID-19, enrolled during active disease. Both conserved end residues are part of each CDR3. D genes are given only for firm matches. Not every row has a clone size; where given, it reads once, few, many or a size class.

>-|TRBJ2-1|TRBV24-1|-
TGTGCCACCCACGGGGGGCGCAATGAGCAGTTCTTC
CATHGGRNEQFF
>-|TRBJ1-4|TRBV5-1|TRBD1
TGCGCCAGCAGCCGGGGACAGCATGAAAAACTGTTTTTT
CASSRGQHEKLFF
>-|TRBJ2-5|TRBV9|-
TGTGCCAGCAGCGTCACGACCGGGGGAGGGACCCAGTACTTC
CASSVTTGGGTQYF
>-|TRBJ1-1|TRBV5-1|-
TGCGCCAGCAGCCCCCGGGTATCTTGGCAAAATGCGAACACTGAAGCTTTCTTT
CASSPRVSWQNANTEAFF
>-|TRBJ1-2|TRBV4-3|-
TGCGCCAGCAGCCAAGTGGGACAAGCGAACTATGGCTACACCTTC
CASSQVGQANYGYTF
>-|TRBJ2-2|TRBV5-1|TRBD1
TGCGCCAGCAGCTTGGGGACAGGGGACACCGGGGAGCTGTTTTTT
CASSLGTGDTGELFF
>-|TRBJ1-1|TRBV14|-
TGTGCCAGCAGCCAAGAGACAGCAAACACTGAAGCTTTCTTT
CASSQETANTEAFF
>-|TRBJ1-2|TRBV27|TRBD1
TGTGCCAGCAGGGAAATGGGACAGAGCTATGGCTACACCTTC
CASREMGQSYGYTF
>once|TRBJ2-5|TRBV27|TRBD1
TGTGCCAGCAGTAAGGGACAGGGGAACCGTCAAGAGACCCAGTACTTC
CASSKGQGNRQETQYF
>-|TRBJ2-2|TRBV7-2|-
TGTGCCAGCAGTCGACGGCAGGGAGGAACAACCGGGGAGCTGTTTTTT
CASSRRQGGTTGELFF
>-|TRBJ1-5|TRBV10-2|-
TGCGCCAGCAGTGAGACAGGGAGCAATCAGCCCCAGCATTTT
CASSETGSNQPQHF
>few|TRBJ2-2|TRBV6-5|TRBD1
TGTGCCAGCAGACGAAGGGGGCTGGGGGAGCTGTTTTTT
CASRRRGLGELFF
>-|TRBJ1-2|TRBV30|TRBD1
TGTGCCTGGAGCATCACGGGGACAGGGAATGGCTACACCTTC
CAWSITGTGNGYTF
>once|TRBJ2-2|TRBV29-1|TRBD1
TGCAGCGCGTGGGACAGCGTCTTCGGGGAGCTGTTTTTT
CSAWDSVFGELFF
>-|TRBJ1-2|TRBV6-2/TRBV6-3|-
TGTGCCAGCAGTTACGCTTGGGCCCAGGGGAGCTATGGCTACACCTTC
CASSYAWAQGSYGYTF
>-|TRBJ2-1|TRBV9|-
TGTGCCAGCAGCCCCACCTACAATGAGCAGTTCTTC
CASSPTYNEQFF
>few|TRBJ1-5|TRBV19|TRBD1
TGTGCCAGTAGTATAAGCACAGGGGTCCGGGATCAGCCCCAGCATTTT
CASSISTGVRDQPQHF
>-|TRBJ1-6|TRBV3-1/TRBV3-2|-
TGTGCCAGCAGCCGCCTACCGGGAGGCTCACCCCTCCACTTT
CASSRLPGGSPLHF
>-|TRBJ2-7|TRBV7-2|TRBD2
TGTGCCAGCAGCTTACCCCCTAGCGGGCAACTGGGGTACTTC
CASSLPPSGQLGYF
>-|TRBJ2-6|TRBV19|TRBD1
TGTGCCAGTAGGACCCGGGACAGGGTTTCTGGGGCCAACGTCCTGACTTTC
CASRTRDRVSGANVLTF
>once|TRBJ1-1|TRBV18|-
TGTGCCAGCTCCCAGACTACTGAGACTGAAGCTTTCTTT
CASSQTTETEAFF
>-|TRBJ2-1|TRBV29-1|-
TGCAGCGTTAACCAGGACTACAATGAGCAGTTCTTC
CSVNQDYNEQFF
>-|TRBJ1-1|TRBV6-5|-
TGTGCCAGCAGGGGGGGGGCAGCATCGAACACTGAAGCTTTCTTT
CASRGGAASNTEAFF
>-|TRBJ2-2|TRBV3-1/TRBV3-2|-
TGTGCCAGCAGCCAAGATTGGGCAGGGGATGACACCGGGGAGCTGTTTTTT
CASSQDWAGDDTGELFF
>-|TRBJ1-2|TRBV5-5|TRBD1
TGTGCCAGCAGCTTGGGAGGGACAGGGGGCTTTTATGGCTACACCTTC
CASSLGGTGGFYGYTF
>-|TRBJ1-5|TRBV4-2|TRBD1
TGTGCCAGCAGCACAACCGACAGGGACCGTAGCGGCAATCAGCCCCAGCATTTT
CASSTTDRDRSGNQPQHF
>-|TRBJ2-3|TRBV18|-
TGTGCCAGCTCACCAGGACAGATTACCACAGATACGCAGTATTTT
CASSPGQITTDTQYF
>-|TRBJ2-5|TRBV5-4|TRBD2
TGTGCCAGCAGCTTGGTCTCTAGCGGGGGGGGGTACCAAGAGACCCAGTACTTC
CASSLVSSGGGYQETQYF
>-|TRBJ1-6|TRBV2|-
TGTGCCAGCAACAGTCACTCGAACGGTTCACCCCTCCACTTT
CASNSHSNGSPLHF
>-|TRBJ2-3|TRBV4-1|TRBD1
TGCGCCAGCAGCTCACCGGGACAGGGGGCCGGAGATACGCAGTATTTT
CASSSPGQGAGDTQYF
>-|TRBJ1-1|TRBV19|-
TGTGCCACGAAAAAGGGGCTCATGAACACTGAAGCTTTCTTT
CATKKGLMNTEAFF
>-|TRBJ2-3|TRBV6-4|TRBD1
TGTGCCAGCAGTGACTCCGCAGGGGGTGAGGTTGATACGCAGTATTTT
CASSDSAGGEVDTQYF